Each of the 12 T cell receptor beta chains below was sequenced from the same sample in a study of blood T cell repertoires in COVID-19. Clones were read by immunoSEQ multiplex PCR, and TCRdb kept only the in-frame ones, dropping some. The table lists roughly 230,000 clones, around 88% of them singletons, with more than 6.5% in the top ten. Sequencing used peripheral blood. The receptors stem from a man between 40 and 49 years old with active or convalescent COVID-19.

This chain uses TRBV25-1 with TRBJ2-2, with D uncertain. The CDR3 has 15 residues. V lost 8 bases, J lost 2 bases, and 15 bases lay in between. Germline V lookup: CDR1 MGHDK, CDR2 SYGVNS. In nucleotides, the CDR3 is TGTGCCAGCTCTCAGACGACATTAAACACCGGGGAGCTGTTTTTT. Translation gives CASSQTTLNTGELFF.

CDR3 in amino acids: CASSQDLEPGAPNEKLFF. The CDR3 DNA sequence: TGCGCCAGCAGCCAAGACCTGGAACCAGGGGCACCTAATGAAAAACTGTTTTTT. The chain is built from TRBV4-3 and TRBJ1-4, with a tentative D call TRBD1 (6 bases). V was trimmed by 0 bases and J by 3 bases, leaving 17 bases between them. Germline loops: CDR1 LGHNA, CDR2 YSLEER. The CDR3 is made up of 18 amino acids.

The rearrangement links TRBV19 to TRBJ1-2; 11 nucleotides match TRBD1. CDR1 LNHDA and CDR2 SQIVND come from the germline V gene (reference sequence). This CDR3 spans 14 amino acids. The V gene end was trimmed by 8 bases and the J gene end by 5 bases; junction bases not matched to a gene: 7. CDR3 loop: CASRPGTGGYGYTF. The CDR3 coding sequence is TGTGCCAGTCGTCCCGGGACAGGGGGATATGGCTACACCTTC. The full variable domain, in which reference TRBV19 and TRBJ1-2 provide the parts outside the CDR3, is DGGITQSPKYLFRKEGQNVTLSCEQNLNHDAMYWYRQDPGQGLRLIYYSQIVNDFQKGDIAEGYSVSREKKESFPLTVTSAQKNPTAFYLCASRPGTGGYGYTFGSGTRLTVV.

The V call is TRBV27, the J call TRBJ1-2, with 11 bases aligning to TRBD1. The CDR3 totals 14 residues. V dropped 5 bases and J dropped 7; count of bases not matched to a gene: 6. Germline V gene lookup returns CDR1 MNHEY and CDR2 SMNVEV (reference sequence). CDR3 DNA: TGTGCCAGCAGTCCACGGACAGGGGGCTTTGGCTACACCTTC. This codes for CASSPRTGGFGYTF.

The rearrangement uses TRBV7-3 and TRBJ1-1; D is uncertain. V dropped 0 bases and J dropped 0 bases, with 8 bases sitting between them. The CDR3 is 15 amino acids. The germline V gene encodes CDR1 SGHTA and CDR2 FQGTGA. DNA of the CDR3: TGTGCCAGCAGCTTAACTTCACAGATGAACACTGAAGCTTTCTTT. Protein product: CASSLTSQMNTEAFF.

This clone was found once. The CDR3 nucleotides are TGTGCCAGCAGCTGGGGACAGGGAAATACCGGGGAGCTGTTTTTT. Amino acids: CASSWGQGNTGELFF. J is TRBJ2-2 and V is TRBV7-6; the match to TRBD1 covers 9 bases. Germline assignment: CDR1 SGHVS and CDR2 FNYEAQ. J was trimmed by 5 bases and V by 4 bases; bases with no gene match: 5. CDR3 size: 15 residues.

The CDR3 coding sequence is TGTGCCAGCAGCTTGACCACAGGGGGCACTGAAGCTTTCTTT. Its translation is CASSLTTGGTEAFF. The chain employs TRBV5-5 and TRBJ1-1; 8 bases match TRBD1. Looked up from germline, CDR1 is SGHKS and CDR2 is YYEKEE (reference sequence). This CDR3 region has 14 residues. V lost 1 base to trimming and J lost 4 bases; unmatched junction nucleotides: 3.

This clone was observed a few times. The chain is built from TRBV3-1 (or the pseudogene TRBV3-2) and TRBJ1-5, with a weak D call TRBD1 (5 bases). This CDR3 contains 14 residues. CDR1 is LGHDT and CDR2 is YNNKEL in the germline V gene (reference sequence). The V and J ends lost 1 base and 6 bases respectively, with 10 bases between them. The CDR3 nucleotides are TGTGCCAGCAGCCAAGGACAACAGGCTCAGCCCCAGCATTTT. Translating it yields CASSQGQQAQPQHF.

In its sample, this clone was seen a few times. The genes are TRBV19 and TRBJ1-1; D uncertain. This CDR3 spans 13 amino acids. Trimming removed 4 bases at V and 1 base at J, with 7 bases between. Germline V gene lookup returns CDR1 LNHDA and CDR2 SQIVND (reference sequence). The CDR3 sequence is CASSTPRNTEAFF. The CDR3 DNA is TGTGCCAGTAGTACCCCCCGGAACACTGAAGCTTTCTTT.

This clone has more than one count but fewer than ten. This chain connects TRBV3-1 (or the pseudogene TRBV3-2) to TRBJ1-1; D remains unclear. Germline-derived CDR1 and CDR2 are LGHDT and YNNKEL (reference sequence). The CDR3 sequence is 18 residues long. V lost 4 bases to trimming and J lost 5 bases, with 26 bases between them. The CDR3 region is CASSPYPGAGERVTEAFF. CDR3 bases: TGTGCCAGCAGCCCGTATCCGGGCGCCGGAGAGCGGGTGACTGAAGCTTTCTTT.

The sample holds one count of this clone. The rearrangement uses TRBV30 and TRBJ2-2, with D possibly TRBD2 on 6 matching bases. The V end was cut by 4 bases, the J end by 2 bases, with 11 bases between. CDR1 is GTSNPN, CDR2 SVGIG, per germline (reference sequence). This CDR3 has 14 residues. The CDR3 DNA reads TGTGCCTGGAAGGAGGGGCCAAACACCGGGGAGCTGTTTTTT. It specifies CAWKEGPNTGELFF.

V and J are TRBV10-3 and TRBJ1-3, with D tentatively TRBD1 (6 bases). Trimming removed 4 bases from V and 6 bases from J, with 10 bases in between. CDR3 size: 13 residues. The germline gives CDR1 ENHRY, CDR2 SYGVKD. CDR3 loop: CAISGQELNTIYF. The CDR3 nucleotides read TGTGCCATCAGTGGACAGGAATTAAACACCATATATTTT.